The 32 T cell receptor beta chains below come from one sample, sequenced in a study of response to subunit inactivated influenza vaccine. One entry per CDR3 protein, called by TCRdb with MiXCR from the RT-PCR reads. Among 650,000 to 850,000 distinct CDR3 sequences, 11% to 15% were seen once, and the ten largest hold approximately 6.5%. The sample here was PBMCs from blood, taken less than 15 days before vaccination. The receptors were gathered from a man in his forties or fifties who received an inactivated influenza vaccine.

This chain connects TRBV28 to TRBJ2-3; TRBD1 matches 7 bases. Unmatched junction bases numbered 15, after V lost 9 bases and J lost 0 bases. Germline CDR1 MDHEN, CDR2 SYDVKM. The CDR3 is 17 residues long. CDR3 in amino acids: CASSMIHRGLSTDTQYF. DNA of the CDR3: TGTGCCAGTTCGATGATACATAGGGGGCTTAGCACAGATACGCAGTATTTT.

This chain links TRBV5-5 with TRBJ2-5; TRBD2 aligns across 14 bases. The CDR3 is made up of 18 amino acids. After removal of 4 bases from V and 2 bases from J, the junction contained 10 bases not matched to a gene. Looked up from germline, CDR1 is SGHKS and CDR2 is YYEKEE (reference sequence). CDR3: CASSLGLAGGILQETQYF. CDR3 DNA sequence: TGTGCCAGCAGCCTTGGACTAGCGGGAGGAATACTGCAAGAGACCCAGTACTTC.

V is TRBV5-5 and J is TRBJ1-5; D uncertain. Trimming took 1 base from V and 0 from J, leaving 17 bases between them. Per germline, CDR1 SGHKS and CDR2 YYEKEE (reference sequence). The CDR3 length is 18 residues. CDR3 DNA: TGTGCCAGCAGCTTGAATATGGGCGGCGGGTATAGCAATCAGCCCCAGCATTTT. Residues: CASSLNMGGGYSNQPQHF.

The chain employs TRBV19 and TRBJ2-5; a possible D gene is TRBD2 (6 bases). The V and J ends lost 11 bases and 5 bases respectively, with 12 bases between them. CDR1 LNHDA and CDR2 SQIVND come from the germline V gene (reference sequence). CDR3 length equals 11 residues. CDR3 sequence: CASARGETQYF. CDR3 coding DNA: TGTGCCTCCGCACGGGGGGAGACCCAGTACTTC.

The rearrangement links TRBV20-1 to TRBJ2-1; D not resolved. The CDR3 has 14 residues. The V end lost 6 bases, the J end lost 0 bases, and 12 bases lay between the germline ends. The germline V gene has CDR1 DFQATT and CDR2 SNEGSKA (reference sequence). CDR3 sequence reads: CSATGWSSYNEQFF. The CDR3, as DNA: TGCAGTGCCACCGGGTGGAGCTCCTACAATGAGCAGTTCTTC.

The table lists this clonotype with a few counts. The CDR3 protein is CATSDLHLGTQYF. CDR3 in DNA: TGTGCCACCAGTGATTTGCACTTGGGTACGCAGTATTTT. This chain uses TRBV24-1 with TRBJ2-3; no definite D call. The V end was cut by 0 bases, the J end by 8 bases, with 8 bases between. The germline CDR1 and CDR2 sequences are KGHDR and SFDVKD. The CDR3 has 13 amino acids.

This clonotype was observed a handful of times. The CDR3 reads CASSLTGPWAFF. The DNA of the CDR3 is TGTGCCAGCAGTTTAACCGGGCCCTGGGCTTTCTTT. The chain has TRBV12-3 or TRBV12-4 and TRBJ1-1, with D unresolved. V was cut by 2 bases and J by 11 bases, with 12 bases left in between. CDR3 length: 12 amino acids.

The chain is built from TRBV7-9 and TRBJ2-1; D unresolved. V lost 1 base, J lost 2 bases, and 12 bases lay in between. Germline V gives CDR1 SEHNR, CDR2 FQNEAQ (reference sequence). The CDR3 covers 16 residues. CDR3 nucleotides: TGTGCCAGCAGCTTAGGTGGGGTAGGCCCCTACAATGAGCAGTTCTTC. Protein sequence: CASSLGGVGPYNEQFF.

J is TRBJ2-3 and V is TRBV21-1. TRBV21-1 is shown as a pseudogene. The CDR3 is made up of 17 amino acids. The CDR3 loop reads CASSKDGDCPGTDTQYF. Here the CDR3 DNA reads TGTGCCAGCAGCAAAGACGGCGACTGCCCTGGCACAGATACGCAGTATTTT.

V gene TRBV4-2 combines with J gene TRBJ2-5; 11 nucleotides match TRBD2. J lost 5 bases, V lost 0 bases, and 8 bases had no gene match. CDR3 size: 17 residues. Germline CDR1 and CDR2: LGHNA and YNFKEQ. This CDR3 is CASSQELAGGSWETQYF. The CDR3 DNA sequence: TGTGCCAGCAGCCAAGAGTTAGCGGGGGGGTCCTGGGAGACCCAGTACTTC.

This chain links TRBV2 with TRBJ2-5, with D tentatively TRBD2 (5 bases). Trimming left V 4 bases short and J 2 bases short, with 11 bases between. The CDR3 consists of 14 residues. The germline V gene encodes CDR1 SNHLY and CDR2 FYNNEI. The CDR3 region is CASSGSLAQETQYF. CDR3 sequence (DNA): TGTGCCAGCAGTGGATCCCTAGCACAAGAGACCCAGTACTTC.

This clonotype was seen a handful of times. The chain's CDR3 is CASSQETGEFWNEQFF. DNA of the CDR3: TGTGCCAGCAGCCAAGAGACGGGAGAGTTTTGGAATGAGCAGTTCTTC. This chain connects TRBV3-1 to TRBJ2-1; possible D gene TRBD2, 6 bases. Germline V lookup: CDR1 LGHDT, CDR2 YNNKEL (reference sequence). This CDR3 has 16 residues. Trimming removed 0 bases from V and 7 bases from J, with 16 bases in between.

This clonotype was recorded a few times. The CDR3 coding sequence is TGTGCCAGCAGTACTTTAGCGGGGAACAATGAGCAGTTCTTC. This codes for CASSTLAGNNEQFF. The chain employs TRBV27 and TRBJ2-1; 8 bases align to TRBD2. The V gene end was trimmed by 5 bases and the J gene end by 5 bases; junction bases not matched to a gene: 5. Germline lookup yields CDR1 MNHEY and CDR2 SMNVEV (reference sequence). The CDR3 covers 14 residues.

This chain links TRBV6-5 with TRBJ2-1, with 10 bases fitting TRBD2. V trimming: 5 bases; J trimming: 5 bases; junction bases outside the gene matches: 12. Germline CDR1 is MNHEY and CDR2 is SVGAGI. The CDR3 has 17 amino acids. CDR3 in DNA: TGTGCCAGCAGTACCCCGAGTCTAGCGGGAGTTGACAATGAGCAGTTCTTC. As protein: CASSTPSLAGVDNEQFF.

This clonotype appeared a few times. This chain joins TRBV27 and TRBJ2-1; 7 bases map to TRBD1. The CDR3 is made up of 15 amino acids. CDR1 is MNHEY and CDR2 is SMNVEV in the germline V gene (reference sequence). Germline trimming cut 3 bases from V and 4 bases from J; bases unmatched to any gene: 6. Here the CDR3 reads CASSFTARGYNEQFF. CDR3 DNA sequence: TGTGCCAGCAGTTTCACGGCCAGGGGGTACAATGAGCAGTTCTTC.

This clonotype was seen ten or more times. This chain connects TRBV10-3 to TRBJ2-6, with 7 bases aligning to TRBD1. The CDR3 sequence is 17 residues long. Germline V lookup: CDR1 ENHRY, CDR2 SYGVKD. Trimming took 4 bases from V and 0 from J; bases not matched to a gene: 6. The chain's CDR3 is CAISGDRAGSGANVLTF. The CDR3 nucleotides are TGTGCCATCAGTGGAGACAGGGCCGGCTCTGGGGCCAACGTCCTGACTTTC.

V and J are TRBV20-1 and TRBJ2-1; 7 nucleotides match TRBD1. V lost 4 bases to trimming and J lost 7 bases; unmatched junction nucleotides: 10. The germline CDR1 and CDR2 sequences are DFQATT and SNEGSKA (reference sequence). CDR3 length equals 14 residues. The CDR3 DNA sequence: TGCAGTGCTAACCGACAGGGTATGAGGAATGAGCAGTTCTTC. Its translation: CSANRQGMRNEQFF.

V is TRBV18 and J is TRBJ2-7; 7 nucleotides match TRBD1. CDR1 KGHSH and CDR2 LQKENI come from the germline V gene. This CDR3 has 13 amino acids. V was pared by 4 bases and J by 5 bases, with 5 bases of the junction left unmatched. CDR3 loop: CASSHPTGNEQYF. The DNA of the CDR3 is TGTGCCAGCTCACACCCGACAGGGAACGAGCAGTACTTC.

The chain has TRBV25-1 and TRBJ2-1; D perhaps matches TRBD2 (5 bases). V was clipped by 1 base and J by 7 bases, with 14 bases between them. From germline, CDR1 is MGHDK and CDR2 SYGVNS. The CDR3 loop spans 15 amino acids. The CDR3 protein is CASSELRDKGNEQFF. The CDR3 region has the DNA TGTGCCAGCAGTGAATTGAGGGATAAGGGAAATGAGCAGTTCTTC.

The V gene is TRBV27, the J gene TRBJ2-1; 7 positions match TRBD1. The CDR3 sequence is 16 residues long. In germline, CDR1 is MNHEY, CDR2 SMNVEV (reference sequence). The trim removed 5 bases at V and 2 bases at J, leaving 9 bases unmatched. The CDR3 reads CASSPVQGSPYNEQFF. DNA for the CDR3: TGTGCCAGCAGTCCCGTACAGGGGAGCCCCTACAATGAGCAGTTCTTC.

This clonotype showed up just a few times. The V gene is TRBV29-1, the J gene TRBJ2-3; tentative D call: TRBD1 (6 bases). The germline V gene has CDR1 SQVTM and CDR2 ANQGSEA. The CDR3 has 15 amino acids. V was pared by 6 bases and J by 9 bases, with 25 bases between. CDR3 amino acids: CSVGGRHLGLPTQYF. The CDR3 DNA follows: TGCAGCGTAGGGGGTCGGCATCTGGGGCTACCGACGCAGTATTTT.

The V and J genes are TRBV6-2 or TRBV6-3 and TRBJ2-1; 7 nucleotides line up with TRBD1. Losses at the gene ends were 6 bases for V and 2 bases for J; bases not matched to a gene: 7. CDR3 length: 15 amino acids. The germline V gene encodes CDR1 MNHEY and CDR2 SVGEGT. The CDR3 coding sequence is TGTGCCAGCAGCTTGACAGGGATCGCCTACAATGAGCAGTTCTTC. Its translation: CASSLTGIAYNEQFF.

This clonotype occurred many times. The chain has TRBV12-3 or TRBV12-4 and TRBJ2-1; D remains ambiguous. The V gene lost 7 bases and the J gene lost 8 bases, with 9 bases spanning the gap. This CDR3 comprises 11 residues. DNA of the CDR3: TGTGCCAGCACGAAAGAGGATGAGCAGTTCTTC. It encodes CASTKEDEQFF.

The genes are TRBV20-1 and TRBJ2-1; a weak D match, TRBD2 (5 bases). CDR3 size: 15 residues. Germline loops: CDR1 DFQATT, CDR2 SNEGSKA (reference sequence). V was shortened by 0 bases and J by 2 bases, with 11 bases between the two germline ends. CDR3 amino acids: CSARDLRDTYNEQFF. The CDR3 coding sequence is TGCAGTGCTAGAGACCTCCGGGATACCTACAATGAGCAGTTCTTC.

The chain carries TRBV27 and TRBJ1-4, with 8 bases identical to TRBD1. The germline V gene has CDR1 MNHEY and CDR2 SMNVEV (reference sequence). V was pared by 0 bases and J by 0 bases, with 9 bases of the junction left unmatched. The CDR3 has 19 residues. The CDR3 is CASSLSRGQAPTTNEKLFF. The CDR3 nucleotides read TGTGCCAGCAGTTTATCCCGGGGACAGGCTCCTACAACTAATGAAAAACTGTTTTTT.

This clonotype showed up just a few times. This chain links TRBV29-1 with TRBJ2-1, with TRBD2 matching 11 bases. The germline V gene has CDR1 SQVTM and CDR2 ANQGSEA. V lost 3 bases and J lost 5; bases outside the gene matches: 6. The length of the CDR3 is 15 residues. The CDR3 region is CSVEYSGRANNEQFF. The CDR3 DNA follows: TGCAGCGTTGAGTATAGCGGGAGGGCCAACAATGAGCAGTTCTTC.

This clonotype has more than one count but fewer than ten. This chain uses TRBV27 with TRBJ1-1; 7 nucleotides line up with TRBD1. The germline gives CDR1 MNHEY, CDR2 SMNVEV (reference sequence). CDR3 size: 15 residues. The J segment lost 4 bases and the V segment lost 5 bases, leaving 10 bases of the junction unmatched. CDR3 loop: CASSVGIGGSTEAFF. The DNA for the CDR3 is TGTGCCAGCAGTGTAGGGATAGGGGGCTCCACTGAAGCTTTCTTT.

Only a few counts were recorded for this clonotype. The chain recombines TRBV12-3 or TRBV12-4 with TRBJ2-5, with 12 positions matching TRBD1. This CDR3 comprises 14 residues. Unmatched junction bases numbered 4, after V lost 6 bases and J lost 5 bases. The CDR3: CASRAGTGGETQYF. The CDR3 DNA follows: TGTGCCAGCAGAGCCGGGACAGGGGGCGAGACCCAGTACTTC.

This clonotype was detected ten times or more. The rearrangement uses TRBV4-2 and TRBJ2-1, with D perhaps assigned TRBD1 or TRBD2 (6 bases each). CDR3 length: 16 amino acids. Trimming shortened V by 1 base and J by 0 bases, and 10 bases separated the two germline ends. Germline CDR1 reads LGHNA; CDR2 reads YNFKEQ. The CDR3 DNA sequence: TGTGCCAGCAGCCAAGGGGGGGCAGCCTCCTACAATGAGCAGTTCTTC. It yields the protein CASSQGGAASYNEQFF.

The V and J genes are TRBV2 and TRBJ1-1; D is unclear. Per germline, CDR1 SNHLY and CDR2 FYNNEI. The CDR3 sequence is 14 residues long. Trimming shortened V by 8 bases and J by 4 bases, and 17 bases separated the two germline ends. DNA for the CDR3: TGTGCCAGCCTTAGAGAATGGGCCAGCACTGAAGCTTTCTTT. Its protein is CASLREWASTEAFF. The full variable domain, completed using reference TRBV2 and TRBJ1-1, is EPEVTQTPSHQVTQMGQEVILRCVPISNHLYFYWYRQILGQKVEFLVSFYNNEISEKSEIFDDQFSVERPDGSNFTLKIRSTKLEDSAMYFCASLREWASTEAFFGQGTRLTVV.

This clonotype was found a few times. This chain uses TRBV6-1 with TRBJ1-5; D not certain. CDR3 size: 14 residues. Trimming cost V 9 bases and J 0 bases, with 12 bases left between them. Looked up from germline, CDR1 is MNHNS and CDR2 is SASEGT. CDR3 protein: CARLVLDSNQPQHF. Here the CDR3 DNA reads TGTGCCAGGCTTGTTCTAGATAGCAATCAGCCCCAGCATTTT.

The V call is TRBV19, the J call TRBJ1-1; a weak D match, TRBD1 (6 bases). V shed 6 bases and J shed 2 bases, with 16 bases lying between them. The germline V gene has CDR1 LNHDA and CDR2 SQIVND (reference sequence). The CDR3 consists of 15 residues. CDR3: CASSPLGGHNTEAFF. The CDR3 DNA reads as TGTGCCAGTAGCCCGCTGGGGGGACATAACACTGAAGCTTTCTTT. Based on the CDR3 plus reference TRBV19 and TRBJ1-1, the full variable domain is DGGITQSPKYLFRKEGQNVTLSCEQNLNHDAMYWYRQDPGQGLRLIYYSQIVNDFQKGDIAEGYSVSREKKESFPLTVTSAQKNPTAFYLCASSPLGGHNTEAFFGQGTRLTVV.